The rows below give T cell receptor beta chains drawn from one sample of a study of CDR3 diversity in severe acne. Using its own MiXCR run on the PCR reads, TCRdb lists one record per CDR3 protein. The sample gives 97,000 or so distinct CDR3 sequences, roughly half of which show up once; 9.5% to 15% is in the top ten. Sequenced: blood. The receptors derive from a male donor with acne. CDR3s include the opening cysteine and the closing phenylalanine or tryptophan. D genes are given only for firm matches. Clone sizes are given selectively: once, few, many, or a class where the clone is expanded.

cdr3_nt: TGCAGCGCAATGACAGTGAGCTCTGGAAACACCATATATTTT; cdr3_aa: CSAMTVSSGNTIYF; d_call: .; clone_size: once; j_call: TRBJ1-3; v_call: TRBV29-1
cdr3_nt: TGTGCCAGCAGTAGATGGGGGGGAACGGAATCCGGGGAGCTGTTTTTT; cdr3_aa: CASSRWGGTESGELFF; d_call: TRBD2; clone_size: .; j_call: TRBJ2-2; v_call: TRBV28
cdr3_nt: TGTGCGTCATGGCGGGAGGAAGACAGCACAGATACGCAGTATTTT; cdr3_aa: CASWREEDSTDTQYF; d_call: TRBD2; clone_size: many; j_call: TRBJ2-3; v_call: TRBV7-2
cdr3_nt: TGTGCCAGCAGCTTAGCCCTCCAAGAGACCCAGTACTTC; cdr3_aa: CASSLALQETQYF; d_call: .; clone_size: many; j_call: TRBJ2-5; v_call: TRBV7-8
cdr3_nt: TGCAGTGCTGGGGCCGGGACTAGGGGCTACGAGCAGTACTTC; cdr3_aa: CSAGAGTRGYEQYF; d_call: TRBD2; clone_size: .; j_call: TRBJ2-7; v_call: TRBV20-1
cdr3_nt: TGTGCCAGCAGCGTAGAGCCTAGCGGAAGCACAGATACGCAGTATTTT; cdr3_aa: CASSVEPSGSTDTQYF; d_call: TRBD2; clone_size: .; j_call: TRBJ2-3; v_call: TRBV9
cdr3_nt: TGCGCCAGCAGCTTGGCCAGACTAGCCCCACGGGAGCAGTACTTC; cdr3_aa: CASSLARLAPREQYF; d_call: TRBD2; clone_size: .; j_call: TRBJ2-7; v_call: TRBV5-1
cdr3_nt: TGTGCCAGCAGCCAGCGTCCAACAACGGGCGAAAAACTGTTTTTT; cdr3_aa: CASSQRPTTGEKLFF; d_call: .; clone_size: .; j_call: TRBJ1-4; v_call: TRBV14
cdr3_nt: TGCAGCGTGACACAGGGGTATGGCTACACCTTC; cdr3_aa: CSVTQGYGYTF; d_call: TRBD1; clone_size: few; j_call: TRBJ1-2; v_call: TRBV29-1
cdr3_nt: TGCAGTGCTGATGACCCGGACGAGACCCAGTACTTC; cdr3_aa: CSADDPDETQYF; d_call: .; clone_size: .; j_call: TRBJ2-5; v_call: TRBV20-1